This T cell receptor beta chain derives from a study of CD4 T cells in relation to SARS-CoV-2 and coronaviruses. The overall study: ViraFEST: approximately nine-day antigen culture of PBMCs, then TCR beta CDR3 sequencing. Notes on the study in general: Roughly 65% of donors had memory CD4+ clonotypes crossrecognizing SARS-CoV-2 and common cold coronavirus spike.

About this clone: Its specificity is not known.

The CDR3 contains 13 residues. Trimming left V 1 base short and J 1 base short, with 4 bases between. Germline V gene lookup returns CDR1 SGHDN and CDR2 FVKESK. Unexposed donor CD4+ T cells date from about 2011-2019, before the COVID-19 pandemic. Isolation of CD4+ T cells took place after less than twelve days in culture. Unexposed-donor CD4+ T cells were probed with SARS-CoV-2 S/N and four cold-coronavirus spikes, cells permitting. TCRdb keeps only in-frame clones here, not all; method: immunoSEQ multiplex PCR. The table records 15,000 to 20,000 clones, about 81% of them present only once. Sequenced sample: CD4+ T cells from PBMCs, cultured in vitro. The chain links TRBV14 to TRBJ1-1; no clear D. The receptor was derived from a human donor in good health. The CDR3 DNA follows: TGTGCCAGCAGCCAAGGAGAGAACACTGAAGCTTTCTTT. This gives the protein CASSQGENTEAFF.